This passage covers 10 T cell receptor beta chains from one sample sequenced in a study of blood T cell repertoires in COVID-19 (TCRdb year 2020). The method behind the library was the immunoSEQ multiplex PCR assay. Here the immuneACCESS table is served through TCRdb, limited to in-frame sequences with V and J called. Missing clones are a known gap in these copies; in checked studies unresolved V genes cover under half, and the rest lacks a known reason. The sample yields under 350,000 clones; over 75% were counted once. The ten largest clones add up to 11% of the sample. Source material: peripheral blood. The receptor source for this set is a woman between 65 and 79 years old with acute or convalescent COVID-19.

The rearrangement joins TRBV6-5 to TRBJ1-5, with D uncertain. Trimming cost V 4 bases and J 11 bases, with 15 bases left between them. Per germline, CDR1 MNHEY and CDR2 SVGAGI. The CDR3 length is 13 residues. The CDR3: CASSFLGEQTQHF. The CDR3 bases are TGTGCCAGCAGTTTCCTCGGCGAACAGACCCAGCATTTT.

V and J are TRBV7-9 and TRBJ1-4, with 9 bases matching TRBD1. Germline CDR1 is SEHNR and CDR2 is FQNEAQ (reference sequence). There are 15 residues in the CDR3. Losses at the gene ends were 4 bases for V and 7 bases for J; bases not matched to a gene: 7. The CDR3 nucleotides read TGTGCCAGCAGCTCCAACAGGGGGCTTATTGAAAAACTGTTTTTT. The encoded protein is CASSSNRGLIEKLFF. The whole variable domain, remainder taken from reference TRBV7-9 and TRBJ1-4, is DTGVSQNPRHKITKRGQNVTFRCDPISEHNRLYWYRQTLGQGPEFLTYFQNEAQLEKSRLLSDRFSAERPKGSFSTLEIQRTEQGDSAMYLCASSSNRGLIEKLFFGSGTQLSVL.

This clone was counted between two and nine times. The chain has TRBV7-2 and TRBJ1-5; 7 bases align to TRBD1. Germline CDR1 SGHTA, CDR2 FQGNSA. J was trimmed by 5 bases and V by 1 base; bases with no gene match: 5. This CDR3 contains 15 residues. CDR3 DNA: TGTGCCAGCAGCTTAGGAGGGGGCGGGGATCAGCCCCAGCATTTT. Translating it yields CASSLGGGGDQPQHF. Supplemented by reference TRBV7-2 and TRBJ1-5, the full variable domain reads GAGVSQSPSNKVTEKGKDVELRCDPISGHTALYWYRQSLGQGLEFLIYFQGNSAPDKSGLPSDRFSAERTGGSVSTLTIQRTQQEDSAVYLCASSLGGGGDQPQHFGDGTRLSIL.

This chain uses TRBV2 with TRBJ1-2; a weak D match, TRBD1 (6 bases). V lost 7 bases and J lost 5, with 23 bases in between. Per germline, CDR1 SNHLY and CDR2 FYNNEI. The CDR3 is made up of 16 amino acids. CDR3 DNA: TGTGCCAGCACCACAGGGACCTCGGCTGTTCGGTATGGCTACACCTTC. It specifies CASTTGTSAVRYGYTF.

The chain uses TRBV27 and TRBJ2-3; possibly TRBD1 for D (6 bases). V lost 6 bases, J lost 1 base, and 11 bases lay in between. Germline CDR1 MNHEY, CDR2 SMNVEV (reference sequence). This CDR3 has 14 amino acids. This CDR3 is CASSRSGGTDTQYF. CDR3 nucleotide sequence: TGTGCCAGCAGCCGTTCAGGGGGCACAGATACGCAGTATTTT.

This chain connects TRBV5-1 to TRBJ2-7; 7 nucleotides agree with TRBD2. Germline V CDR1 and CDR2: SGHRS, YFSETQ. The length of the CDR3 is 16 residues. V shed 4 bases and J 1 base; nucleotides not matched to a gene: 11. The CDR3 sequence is CASSPGGIDRSYEQYF. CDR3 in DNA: TGCGCCAGCAGCCCGGGGGGTATCGATCGGTCCTACGAGCAGTACTTC.

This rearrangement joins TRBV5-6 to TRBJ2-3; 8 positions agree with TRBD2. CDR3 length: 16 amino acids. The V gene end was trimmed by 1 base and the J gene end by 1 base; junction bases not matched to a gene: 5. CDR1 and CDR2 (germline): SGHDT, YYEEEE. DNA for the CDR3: TGTGCCAGCAGCTTGAGGAGCGGGGGACGCACAGATACGCAGTATTTT. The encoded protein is CASSLRSGGRTDTQYF.

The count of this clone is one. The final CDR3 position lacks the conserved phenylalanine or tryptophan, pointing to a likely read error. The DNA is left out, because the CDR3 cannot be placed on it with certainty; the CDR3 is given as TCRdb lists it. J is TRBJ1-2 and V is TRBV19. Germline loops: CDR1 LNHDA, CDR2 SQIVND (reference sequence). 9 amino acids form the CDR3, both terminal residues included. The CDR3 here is CASSNKVAR.

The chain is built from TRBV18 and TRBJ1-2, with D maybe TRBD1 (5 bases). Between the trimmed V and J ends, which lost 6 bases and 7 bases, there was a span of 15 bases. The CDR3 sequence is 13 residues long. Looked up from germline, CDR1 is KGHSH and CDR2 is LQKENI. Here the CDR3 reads CASSPDMGSGYTF. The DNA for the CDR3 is TGTGCCAGCTCCCCGGACATGGGCAGTGGCTACACCTTC. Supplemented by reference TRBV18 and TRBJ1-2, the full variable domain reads NAGVMQNPRHLVRRRGQEARLRCSPMKGHSHVYWYRQLPEEGLKFMVYLQKENIIDESGMPKERFSAEFPKEGPSILRIQQVVRGDSAAYFCASSPDMGSGYTFGSGTRLTVV.

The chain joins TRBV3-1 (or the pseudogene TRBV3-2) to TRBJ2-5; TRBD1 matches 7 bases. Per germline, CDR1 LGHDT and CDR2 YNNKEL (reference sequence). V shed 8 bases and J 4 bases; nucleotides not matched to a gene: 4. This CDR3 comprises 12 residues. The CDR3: CASGGQPETQYF. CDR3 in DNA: TGTGCCAGCGGGGGACAGCCAGAGACCCAGTACTTC.